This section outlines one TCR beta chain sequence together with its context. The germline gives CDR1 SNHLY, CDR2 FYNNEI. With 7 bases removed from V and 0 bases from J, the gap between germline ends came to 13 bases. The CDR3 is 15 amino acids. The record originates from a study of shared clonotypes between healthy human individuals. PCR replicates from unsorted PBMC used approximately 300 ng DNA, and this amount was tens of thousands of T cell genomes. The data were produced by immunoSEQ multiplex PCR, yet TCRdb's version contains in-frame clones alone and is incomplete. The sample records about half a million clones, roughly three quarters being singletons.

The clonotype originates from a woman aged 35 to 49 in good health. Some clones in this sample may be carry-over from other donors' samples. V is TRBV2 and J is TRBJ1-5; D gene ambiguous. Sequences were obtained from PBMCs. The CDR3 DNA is TGTGCCAGCACTGGGAGAGGGAATAGCAATCAGCCCCAGCATTTT. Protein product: CASTGRGNSNQPQHF. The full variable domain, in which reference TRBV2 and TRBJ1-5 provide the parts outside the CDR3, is EPEVTQTPSHQVTQMGQEVILRCVPISNHLYFYWYRQILGQKVEFLVSFYNNEISEKSEIFDDQFSVERPDGSNFTLKIRSTKLEDSAMYFCASTGRGNSNQPQHFGDGTRLSIL.